This T cell receptor (beta chain) was obtained from a study of cytomegalovirus exposure and HLA in healthy donors. The donors formed part of the approximately 120-subject validation cohort, distinct from the approximately 670-subject first cohort. Data came from immunoSEQ multiplex PCR; TCRdb stores just in-frame clones and leaves some out. The sample yields roughly 180,000 clones, around 84% seen once. This clonotype was sampled from a man aged 18 to 30 in good health and CMV-seropositive. The material sequenced was PBMCs.

CDR3 in DNA: TGTGCTCAACCCCGGGACAGGGGGTATGGCTACACCTTC. This codes for CAQPRDRGYGYTF. V gene TRBV30 combines with J gene TRBJ1-2; TRBD1 aligns across 11 bases. The length of the CDR3 is 13 residues. Germline V lookup: CDR1 GTSNPN, CDR2 SVGIG (reference sequence).